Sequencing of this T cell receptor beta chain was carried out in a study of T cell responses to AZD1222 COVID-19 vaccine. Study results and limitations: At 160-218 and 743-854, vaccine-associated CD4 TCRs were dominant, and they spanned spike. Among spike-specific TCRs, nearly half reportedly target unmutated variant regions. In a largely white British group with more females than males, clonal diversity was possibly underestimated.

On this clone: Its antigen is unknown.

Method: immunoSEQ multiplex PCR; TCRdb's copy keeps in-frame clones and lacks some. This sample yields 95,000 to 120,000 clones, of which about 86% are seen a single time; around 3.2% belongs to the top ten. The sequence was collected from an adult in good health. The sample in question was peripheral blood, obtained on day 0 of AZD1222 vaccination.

The CDR3 region has the DNA TGTGCCAGCAGTGGCTACTGGACTAGCGGGGAGAACACCGGGGAGCTGTTTTTT. Residues: CASSGYWTSGENTGELFF. The chain is built from TRBV6-1 and TRBJ2-2, with 12 positions matching TRBD2. V was pared by 4 bases and J by 1 base, with 7 bases of the junction left unmatched. This CDR3 has 18 amino acids. From germline, CDR1 is MNHNS and CDR2 SASEGT.